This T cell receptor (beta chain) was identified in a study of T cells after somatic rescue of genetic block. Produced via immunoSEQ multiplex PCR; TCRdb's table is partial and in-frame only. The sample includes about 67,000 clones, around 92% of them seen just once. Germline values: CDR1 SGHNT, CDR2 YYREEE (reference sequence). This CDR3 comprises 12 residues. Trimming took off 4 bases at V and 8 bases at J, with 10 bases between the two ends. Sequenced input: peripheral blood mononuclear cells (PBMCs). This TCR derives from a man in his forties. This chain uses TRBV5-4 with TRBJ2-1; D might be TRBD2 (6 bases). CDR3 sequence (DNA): TGTGCCAGCAGCCCCTGGGGGGATGAGCAGTTCTTC. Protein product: CASSPWGDEQFF. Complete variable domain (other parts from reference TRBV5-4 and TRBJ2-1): ETGVTQSPTHLIKTRGQQVTLRCSSQSGHNTVSWYQQALGQGPQFIFQYYREEENGRGNFPPRFSGLQFPNYSSELNVNALELDDSALYLCASSPWGDEQFFGPGTRLTVL.